These 2 T cell receptor beta chains came from one sample sequenced in a study of cytomegalovirus exposure and HLA in healthy donors. Both 60 Vbeta primers and 13 Jbeta primers went into the PCR. Produced via immunoSEQ multiplex PCR; TCRdb's table is partial and in-frame only. The sample has 100,000 to 150,000 clones; 80% are singletons. Sequencing was done on a sample of PBMCs. These receptors all stem from a man aged 25-45 years in good health and CMV-seropositive.

This clone was found once. The genes are TRBV19 and TRBJ1-1; 9 nucleotides line up with TRBD1. Germline trimming cut 4 bases from V and 7 bases from J; bases unmatched to any gene: 10. This CDR3 contains 15 residues. Germline-derived CDR1 and CDR2 are LNHDA and SQIVND (reference sequence). CDR3 in amino acids: CASSTRTGAVFEAFF. The CDR3 DNA sequence: TGTGCCAGTAGTACCCGGACAGGGGCGGTTTTTGAAGCTTTCTTT.

The gene calls are TRBV5-6 and TRBJ1-3; the match to TRBD1 covers 9 bases. This CDR3 spans 16 amino acids. Germline CDR1 and CDR2: SGHDT and YYEEEE. V shed 0 bases, J shed 8 bases, and the junction held 9 bases outside the gene matches. For the CDR3, the DNA is TGTGCCAGCAGCTTGGACCCCGGGACAGGGTTGCACACCATATATTTT. Translated, it gives CASSLDPGTGLHTIYF. The whole variable domain, filled in from reference TRBV5-6 and TRBJ1-3, reads DAGVTQSPTHLIKTRGQQVTLRCSPKSGHDTVSWYQQALGQGPQFIFQYYEEEERQRGNFPDRFSGHQFPNYSSELNVNALLLGDSALYLCASSLDPGTGLHTIYFGEGSWLTVV.